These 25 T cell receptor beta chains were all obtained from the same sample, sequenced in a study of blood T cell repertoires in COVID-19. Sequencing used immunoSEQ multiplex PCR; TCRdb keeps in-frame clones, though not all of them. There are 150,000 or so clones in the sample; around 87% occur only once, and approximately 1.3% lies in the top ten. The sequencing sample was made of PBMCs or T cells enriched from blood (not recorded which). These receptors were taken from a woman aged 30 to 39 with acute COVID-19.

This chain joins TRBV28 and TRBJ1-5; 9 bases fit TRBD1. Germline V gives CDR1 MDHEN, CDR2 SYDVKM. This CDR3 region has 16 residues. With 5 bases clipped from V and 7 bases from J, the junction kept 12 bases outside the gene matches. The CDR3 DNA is TGTGCCAGCAGTCGGGCCGGGACAGGGAGGCCCCAGCCCCAGCATTTT. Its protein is CASSRAGTGRPQPQHF.

The CDR3 coding sequence is TGTGCCAGCAGTTTCGCCGACGGGCAGCCCCAGCATTTT. As protein: CASSFADGQPQHF. The rearrangement links TRBV6-2 or TRBV6-3 to TRBJ1-5; unclear D gene. The V and J ends lost 4 bases and 7 bases respectively, with 11 bases between them. CDR3 length equals 13 residues. Germline-derived CDR1 and CDR2 are MNHEY and SVGEGT.

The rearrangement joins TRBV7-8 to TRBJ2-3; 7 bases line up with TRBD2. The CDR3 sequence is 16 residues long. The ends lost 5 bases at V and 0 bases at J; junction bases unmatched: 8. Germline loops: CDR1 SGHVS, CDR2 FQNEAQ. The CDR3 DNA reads TGTGCCAGCAGCCTAGGCGGGGGAGTAAGCACAGATACGCAGTATTTT. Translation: CASSLGGGVSTDTQYF.

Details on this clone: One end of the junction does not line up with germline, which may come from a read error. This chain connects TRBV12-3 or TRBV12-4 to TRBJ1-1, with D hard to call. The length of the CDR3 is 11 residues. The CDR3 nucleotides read TGTGCCAGCAGTTATTCCTTTAAGCTAATCTTT. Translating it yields CASSYSFKLIF.

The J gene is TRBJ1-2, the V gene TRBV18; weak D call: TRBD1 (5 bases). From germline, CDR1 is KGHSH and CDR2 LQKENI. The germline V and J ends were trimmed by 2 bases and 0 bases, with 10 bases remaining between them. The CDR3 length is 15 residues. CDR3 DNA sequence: TGTGCCAGCTCACCAACCAGGGAAGCTAACTATGGCTACACCTTC. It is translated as CASSPTREANYGYTF.

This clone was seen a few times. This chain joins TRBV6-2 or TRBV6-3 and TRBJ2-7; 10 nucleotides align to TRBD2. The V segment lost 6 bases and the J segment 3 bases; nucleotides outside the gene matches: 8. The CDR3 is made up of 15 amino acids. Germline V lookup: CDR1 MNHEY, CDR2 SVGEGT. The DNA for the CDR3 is TGTGCCAGCAGCGTAGCGGGAGGCCGCGTCTACGAGCAGTACTTC. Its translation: CASSVAGGRVYEQYF.

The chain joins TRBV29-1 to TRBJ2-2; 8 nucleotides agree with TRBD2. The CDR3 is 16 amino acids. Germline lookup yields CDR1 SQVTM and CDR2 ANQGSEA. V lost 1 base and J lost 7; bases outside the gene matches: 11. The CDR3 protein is CSVEVGIAGSGGELFF. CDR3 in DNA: TGCAGCGTTGAAGTGGGTATAGCGGGGTCGGGCGGGGAGCTGTTTTTT.

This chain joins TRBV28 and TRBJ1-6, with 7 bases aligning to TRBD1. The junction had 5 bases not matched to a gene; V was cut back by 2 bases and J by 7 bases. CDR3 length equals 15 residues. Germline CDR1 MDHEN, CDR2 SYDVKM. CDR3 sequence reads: CASSLADRENSPLHF. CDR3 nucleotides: TGTGCCAGCAGTTTAGCCGACAGGGAAAATTCACCCCTCCACTTT.

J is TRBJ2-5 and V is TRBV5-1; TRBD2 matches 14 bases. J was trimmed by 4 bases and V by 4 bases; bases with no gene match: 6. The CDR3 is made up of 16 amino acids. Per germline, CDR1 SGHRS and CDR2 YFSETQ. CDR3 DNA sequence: TGCGCCAGCAGCGCGGGACTAGCGGGAGATGGAGAGACCCAGTACTTC. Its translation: CASSAGLAGDGETQYF.

CDR3: CASSIDPPAGAYEQYF. The CDR3 nucleotides read TGTGCCAGTAGTATAGATCCCCCTGCGGGGGCCTACGAGCAGTACTTC. This rearrangement joins TRBV19 to TRBJ2-7, with 7 bases lining up with TRBD2. The germline V gene has CDR1 LNHDA and CDR2 SQIVND (reference sequence). The CDR3 sequence is 16 residues long. The V gene end was trimmed by 0 bases and the J gene end by 2 bases; junction bases not matched to a gene: 7.

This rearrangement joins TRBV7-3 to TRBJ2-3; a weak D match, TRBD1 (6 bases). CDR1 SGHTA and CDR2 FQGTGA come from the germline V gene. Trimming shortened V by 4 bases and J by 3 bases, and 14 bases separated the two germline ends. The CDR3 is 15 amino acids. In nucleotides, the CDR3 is TGTGCCAGCAGCTACGGAGGCAGGGGAACAGATACGCAGTATTTT. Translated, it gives CASSYGGRGTDTQYF.

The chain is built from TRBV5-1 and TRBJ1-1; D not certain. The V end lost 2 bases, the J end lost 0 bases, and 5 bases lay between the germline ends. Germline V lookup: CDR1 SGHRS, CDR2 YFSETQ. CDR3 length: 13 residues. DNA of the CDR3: TGCGCCAGCAGCTTTACAATGAACACTGAAGCTTTCTTT. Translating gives CASSFTMNTEAFF.

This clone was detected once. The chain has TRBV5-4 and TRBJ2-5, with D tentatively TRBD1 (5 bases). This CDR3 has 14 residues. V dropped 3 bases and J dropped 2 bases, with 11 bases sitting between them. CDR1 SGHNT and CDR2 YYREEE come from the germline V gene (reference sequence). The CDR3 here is CASSSGFGQETQYF. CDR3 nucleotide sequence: TGTGCCAGCAGCTCAGGGTTTGGGCAAGAGACCCAGTACTTC.

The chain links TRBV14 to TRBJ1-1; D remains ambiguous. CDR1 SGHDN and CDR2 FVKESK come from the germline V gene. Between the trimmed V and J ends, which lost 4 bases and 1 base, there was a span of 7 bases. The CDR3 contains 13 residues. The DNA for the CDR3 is TGTGCCAGCAGCCTCCTCGGGAACACTGAAGCTTTCTTT. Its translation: CASSLLGNTEAFF.

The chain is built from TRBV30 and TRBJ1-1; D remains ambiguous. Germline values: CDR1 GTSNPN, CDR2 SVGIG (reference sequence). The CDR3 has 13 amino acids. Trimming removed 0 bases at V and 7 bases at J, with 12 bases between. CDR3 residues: CAWSVGRSGEAFF. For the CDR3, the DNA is TGTGCCTGGAGTGTGGGGAGGTCTGGTGAAGCTTTCTTT.

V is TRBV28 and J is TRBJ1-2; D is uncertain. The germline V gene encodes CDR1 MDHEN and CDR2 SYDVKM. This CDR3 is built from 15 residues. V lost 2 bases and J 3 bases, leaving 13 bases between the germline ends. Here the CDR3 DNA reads TGTGCCAGCAGTTTAGGGAGCGGTGAGCACTATGGCTACACCTTC. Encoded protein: CASSLGSGEHYGYTF.

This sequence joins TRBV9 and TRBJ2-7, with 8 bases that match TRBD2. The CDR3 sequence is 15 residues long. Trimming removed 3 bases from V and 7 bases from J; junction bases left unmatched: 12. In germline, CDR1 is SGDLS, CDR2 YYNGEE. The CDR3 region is CASSDGLAPSREQYF. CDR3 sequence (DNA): TGTGCCAGCAGCGATGGACTAGCCCCATCTCGGGAGCAGTACTTC.

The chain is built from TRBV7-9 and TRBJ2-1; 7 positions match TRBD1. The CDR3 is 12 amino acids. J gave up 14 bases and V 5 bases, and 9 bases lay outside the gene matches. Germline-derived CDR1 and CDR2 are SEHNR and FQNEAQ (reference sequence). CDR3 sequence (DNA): TGTGCCAGCAGCGAACATGACAGGGCCGAGTTCTTC. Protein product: CASSEHDRAEFF.

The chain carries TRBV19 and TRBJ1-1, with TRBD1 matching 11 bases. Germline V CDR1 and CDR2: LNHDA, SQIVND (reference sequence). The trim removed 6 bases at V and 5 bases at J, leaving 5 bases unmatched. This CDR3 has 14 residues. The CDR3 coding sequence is TGTGCCAGTAGGATGGACAGGGGGCGAACTGAAGCTTTCTTT. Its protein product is CASRMDRGRTEAFF.

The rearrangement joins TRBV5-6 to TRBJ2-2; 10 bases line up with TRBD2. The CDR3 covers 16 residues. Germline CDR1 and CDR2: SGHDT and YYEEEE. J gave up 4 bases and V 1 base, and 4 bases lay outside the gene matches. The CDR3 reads CASSLYLAGATGELFF. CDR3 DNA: TGTGCCAGCAGCTTGTATCTAGCGGGAGCCACCGGGGAGCTGTTTTTT. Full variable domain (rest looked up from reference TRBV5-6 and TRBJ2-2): DAGVTQSPTHLIKTRGQQVTLRCSPKSGHDTVSWYQQALGQGPQFIFQYYEEEERQRGNFPDRFSGHQFPNYSSELNVNALLLGDSALYLCASSLYLAGATGELFFGEGSRLTVL.

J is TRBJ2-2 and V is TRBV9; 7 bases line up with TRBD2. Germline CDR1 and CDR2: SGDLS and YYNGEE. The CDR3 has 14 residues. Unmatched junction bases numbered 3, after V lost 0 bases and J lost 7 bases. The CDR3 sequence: CASSVGGGSGELFF. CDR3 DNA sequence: TGTGCCAGCAGCGTAGGGGGGGGGAGCGGGGAGCTGTTTTTT.

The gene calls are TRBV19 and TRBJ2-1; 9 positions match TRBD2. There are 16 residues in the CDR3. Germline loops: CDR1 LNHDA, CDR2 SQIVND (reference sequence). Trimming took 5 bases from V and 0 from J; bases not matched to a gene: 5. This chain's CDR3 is CASSDRAGGSYNEQFF. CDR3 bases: TGTGCCAGTAGTGACCGAGCGGGAGGCTCCTACAATGAGCAGTTCTTC. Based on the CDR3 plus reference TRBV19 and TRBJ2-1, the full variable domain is DGGITQSPKYLFRKEGQNVTLSCEQNLNHDAMYWYRQDPGQGLRLIYYSQIVNDFQKGDIAEGYSVSREKKESFPLTVTSAQKNPTAFYLCASSDRAGGSYNEQFFGPGTRLTVL.

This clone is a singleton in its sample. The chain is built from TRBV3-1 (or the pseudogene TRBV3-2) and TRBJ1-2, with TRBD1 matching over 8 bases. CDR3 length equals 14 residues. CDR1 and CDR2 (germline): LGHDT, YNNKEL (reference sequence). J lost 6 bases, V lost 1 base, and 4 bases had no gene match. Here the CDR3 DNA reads TGTGCCAGCAGCCAAGCGGACAGGGCGGATGGCTACACCTTC. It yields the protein CASSQADRADGYTF.

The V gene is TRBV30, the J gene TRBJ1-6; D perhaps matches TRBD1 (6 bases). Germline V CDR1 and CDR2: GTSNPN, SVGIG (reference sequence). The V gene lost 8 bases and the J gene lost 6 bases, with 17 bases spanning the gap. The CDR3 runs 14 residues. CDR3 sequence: CAASWDILNSPLHF. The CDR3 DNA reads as TGTGCCGCTTCGTGGGACATTCTTAATTCACCCCTCCACTTT.

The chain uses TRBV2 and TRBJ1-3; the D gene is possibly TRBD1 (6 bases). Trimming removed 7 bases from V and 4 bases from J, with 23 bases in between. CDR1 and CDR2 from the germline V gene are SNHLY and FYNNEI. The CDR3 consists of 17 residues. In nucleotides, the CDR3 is TGTGCCAGCACGGGCGGCCGAGTGACAGGACCAGGAAACACCATATATTTT. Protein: CASTGGRVTGPGNTIYF.